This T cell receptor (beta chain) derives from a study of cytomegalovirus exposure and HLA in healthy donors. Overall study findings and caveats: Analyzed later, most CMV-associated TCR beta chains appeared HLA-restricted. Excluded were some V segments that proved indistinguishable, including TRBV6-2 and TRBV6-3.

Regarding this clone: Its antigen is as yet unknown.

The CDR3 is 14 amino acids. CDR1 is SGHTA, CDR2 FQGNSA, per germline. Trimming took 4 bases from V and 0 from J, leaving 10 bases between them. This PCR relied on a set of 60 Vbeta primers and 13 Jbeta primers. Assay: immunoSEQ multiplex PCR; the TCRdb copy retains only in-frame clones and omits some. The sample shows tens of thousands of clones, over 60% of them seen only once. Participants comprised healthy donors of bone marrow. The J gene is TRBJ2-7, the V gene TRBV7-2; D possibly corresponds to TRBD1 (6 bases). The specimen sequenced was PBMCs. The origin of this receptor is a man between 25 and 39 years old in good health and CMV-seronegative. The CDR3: CASSSNRASYEQYF. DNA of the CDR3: TGTGCCAGCAGCTCCAACAGGGCCTCCTACGAGCAGTACTTC.